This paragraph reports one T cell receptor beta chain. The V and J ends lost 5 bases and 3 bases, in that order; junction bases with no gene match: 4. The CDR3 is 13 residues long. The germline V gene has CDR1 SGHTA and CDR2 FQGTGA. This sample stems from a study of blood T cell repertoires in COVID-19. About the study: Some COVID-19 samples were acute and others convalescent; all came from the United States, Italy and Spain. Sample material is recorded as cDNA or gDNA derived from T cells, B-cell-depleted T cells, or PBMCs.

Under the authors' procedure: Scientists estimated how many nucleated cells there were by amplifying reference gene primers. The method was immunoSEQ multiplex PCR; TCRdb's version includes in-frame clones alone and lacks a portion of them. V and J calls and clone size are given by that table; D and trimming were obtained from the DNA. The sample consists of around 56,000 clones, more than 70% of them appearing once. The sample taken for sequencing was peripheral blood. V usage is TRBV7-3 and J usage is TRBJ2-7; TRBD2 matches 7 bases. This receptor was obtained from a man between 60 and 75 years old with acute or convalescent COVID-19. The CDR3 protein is CASSLGTNYEQYF. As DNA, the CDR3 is TGTGCCAGCAGCCTAGGGACTAACTACGAGCAGTACTTC.